The source of this T cell receptor beta chain is a study of blood T cell repertoires in COVID-19. TCRdb's copy holds only in-frame clones and misses some; the assay was immunoSEQ multiplex PCR. The data show around 200,000 clones, approximately 86% seen once. The germline V and J ends were trimmed by 5 bases and 4 bases, with 9 bases remaining between them. CDR1 is SQVTM, CDR2 ANQGSEA, per germline. The CDR3 has 12 amino acids. This sequence was found in a woman younger than 45 who had been exposed to COVID-19. The rearrangement joins TRBV29-1 to TRBJ1-5; tentatively, D is TRBD1 (6 bases). Sequencing was done on a sample of PBMCs or T cells enriched from blood (not recorded which). The CDR3 DNA is TGCAGCGTTCGGCAGGGGAATCAGCCCCAGCATTTT. Translating it yields CSVRQGNQPQHF.